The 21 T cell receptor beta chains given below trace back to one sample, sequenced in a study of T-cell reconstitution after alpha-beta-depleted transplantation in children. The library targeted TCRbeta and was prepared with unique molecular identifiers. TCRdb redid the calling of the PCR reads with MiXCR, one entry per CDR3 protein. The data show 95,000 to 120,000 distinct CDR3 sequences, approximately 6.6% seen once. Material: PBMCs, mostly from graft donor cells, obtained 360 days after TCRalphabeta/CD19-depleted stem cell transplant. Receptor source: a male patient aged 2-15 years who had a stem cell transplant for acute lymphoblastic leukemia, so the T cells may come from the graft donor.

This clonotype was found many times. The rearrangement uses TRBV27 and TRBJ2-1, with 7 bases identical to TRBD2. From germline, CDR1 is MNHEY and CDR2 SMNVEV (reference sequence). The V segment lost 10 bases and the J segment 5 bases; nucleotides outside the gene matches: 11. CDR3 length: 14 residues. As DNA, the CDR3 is TGTGCCACCCGGGACTACCGGCGGCACAATGAGCAGTTCTTC. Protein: CATRDYRRHNEQFF.

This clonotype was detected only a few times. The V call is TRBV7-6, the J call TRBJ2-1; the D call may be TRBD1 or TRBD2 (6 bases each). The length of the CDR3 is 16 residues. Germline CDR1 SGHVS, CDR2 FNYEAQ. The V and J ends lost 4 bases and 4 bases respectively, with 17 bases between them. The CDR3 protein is CASSSSAGGSYNEQFF. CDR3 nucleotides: TGTGCCAGCAGCTCTTCCGCCGGGGGCAGTTACAATGAGCAGTTCTTC.

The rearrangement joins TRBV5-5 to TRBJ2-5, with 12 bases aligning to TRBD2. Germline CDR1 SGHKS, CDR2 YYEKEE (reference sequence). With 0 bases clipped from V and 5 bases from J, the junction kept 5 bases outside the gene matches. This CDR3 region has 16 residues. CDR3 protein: CASSLGTSGTRETQYF. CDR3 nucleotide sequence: TGTGCCAGCAGCTTGGGGACTAGCGGGACGAGGGAGACCCAGTACTTC.

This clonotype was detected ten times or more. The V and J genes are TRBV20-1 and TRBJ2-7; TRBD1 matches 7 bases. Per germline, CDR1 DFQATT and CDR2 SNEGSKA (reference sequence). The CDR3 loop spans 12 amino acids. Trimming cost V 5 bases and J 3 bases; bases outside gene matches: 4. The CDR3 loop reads CSADGDSYEQYF. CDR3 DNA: TGCAGTGCTGATGGGGACAGCTACGAGCAGTACTTC.

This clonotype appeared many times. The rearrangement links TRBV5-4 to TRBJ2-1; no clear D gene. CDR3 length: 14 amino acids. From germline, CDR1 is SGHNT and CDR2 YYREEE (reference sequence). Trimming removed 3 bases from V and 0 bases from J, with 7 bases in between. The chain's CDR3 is CASSSATSYNEQFF. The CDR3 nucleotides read TGTGCCAGCAGCTCCGCGACCTCCTACAATGAGCAGTTCTTC. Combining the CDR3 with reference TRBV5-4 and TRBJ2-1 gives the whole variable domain ETGVTQSPTHLIKTRGQQVTLRCSSQSGHNTVSWYQQALGQGPQFIFQYYREEENGRGNFPPRFSGLQFPNYSSELNVNALELDDSALYLCASSSATSYNEQFFGPGTRLTVL.

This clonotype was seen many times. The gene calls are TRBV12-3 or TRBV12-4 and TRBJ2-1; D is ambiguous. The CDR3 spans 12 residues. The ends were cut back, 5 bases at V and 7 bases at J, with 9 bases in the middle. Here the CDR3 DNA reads TGTGCCAGCAGTCGGACCTCGAATGAGCAGTTCTTC. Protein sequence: CASSRTSNEQFF.

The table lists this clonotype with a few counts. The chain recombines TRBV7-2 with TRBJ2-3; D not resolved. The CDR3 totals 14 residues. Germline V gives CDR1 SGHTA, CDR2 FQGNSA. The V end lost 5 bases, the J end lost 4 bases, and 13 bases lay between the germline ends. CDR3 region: CASSPSPDPDTQYF. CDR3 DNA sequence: TGTGCCAGCAGCCCCAGCCCAGACCCAGATACGCAGTATTTT.

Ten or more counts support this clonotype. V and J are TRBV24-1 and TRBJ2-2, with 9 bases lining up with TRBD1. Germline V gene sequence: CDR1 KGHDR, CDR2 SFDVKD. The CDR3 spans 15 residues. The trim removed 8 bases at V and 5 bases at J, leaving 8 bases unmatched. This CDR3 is CATNNRGPRTGELFF. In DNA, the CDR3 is TGTGCCACCAACAACAGGGGGCCGAGGACCGGGGAGCTGTTTTTT.

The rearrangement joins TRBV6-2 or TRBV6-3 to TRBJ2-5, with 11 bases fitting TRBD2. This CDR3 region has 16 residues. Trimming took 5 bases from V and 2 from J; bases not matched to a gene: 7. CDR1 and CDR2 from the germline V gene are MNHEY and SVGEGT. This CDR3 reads CASSPRLAGGQETQYF. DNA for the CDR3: TGTGCCAGCAGTCCCCGGCTAGCGGGAGGACAAGAGACCCAGTACTTC.

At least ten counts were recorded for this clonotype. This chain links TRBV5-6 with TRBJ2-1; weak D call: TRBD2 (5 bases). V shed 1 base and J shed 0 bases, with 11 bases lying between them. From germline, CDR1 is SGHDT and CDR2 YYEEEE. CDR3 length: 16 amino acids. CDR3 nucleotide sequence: TGTGCCAGCAGCTTGTTTAGCGCTTACTCCTACAATGAGCAGTTCTTC. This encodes CASSLFSAYSYNEQFF. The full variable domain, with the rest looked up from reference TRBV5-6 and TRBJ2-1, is DAGVTQSPTHLIKTRGQQVTLRCSPKSGHDTVSWYQQALGQGPQFIFQYYEEEERQRGNFPDRFSGHQFPNYSSELNVNALLLGDSALYLCASSLFSAYSYNEQFFGPGTRLTVL.

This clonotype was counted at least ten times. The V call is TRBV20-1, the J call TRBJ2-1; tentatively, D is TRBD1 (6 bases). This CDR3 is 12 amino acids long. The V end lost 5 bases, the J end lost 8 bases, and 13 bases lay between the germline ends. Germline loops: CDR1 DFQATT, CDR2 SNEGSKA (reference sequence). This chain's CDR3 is CSAWGRSDEQFF. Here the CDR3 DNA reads TGCAGTGCTTGGGGGCGGTCCGATGAGCAGTTCTTC.

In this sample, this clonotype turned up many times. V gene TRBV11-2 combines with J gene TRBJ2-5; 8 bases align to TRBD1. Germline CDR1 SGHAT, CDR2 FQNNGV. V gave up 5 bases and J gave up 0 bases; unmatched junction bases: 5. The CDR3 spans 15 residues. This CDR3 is CASSRTTGDQETQYF. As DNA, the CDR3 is TGTGCCAGCAGCCGTACGACAGGGGACCAAGAGACCCAGTACTTC.

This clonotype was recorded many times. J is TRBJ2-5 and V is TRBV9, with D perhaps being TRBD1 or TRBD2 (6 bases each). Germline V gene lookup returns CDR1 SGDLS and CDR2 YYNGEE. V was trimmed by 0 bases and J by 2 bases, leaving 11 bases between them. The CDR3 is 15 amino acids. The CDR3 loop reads CASSVATGRQETQYF. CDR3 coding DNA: TGTGCCAGCAGCGTAGCTACAGGGAGGCAAGAGACCCAGTACTTC. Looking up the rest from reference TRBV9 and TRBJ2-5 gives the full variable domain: DSGVTQTPKHLITATGQRVTLRCSPRSGDLSVYWYQQSLDQGLQFLIQYYNGEERAKGNILERFSAQQFPDLHSELNLSSLELGDSALYFCASSVATGRQETQYFGPGTRLLVL.

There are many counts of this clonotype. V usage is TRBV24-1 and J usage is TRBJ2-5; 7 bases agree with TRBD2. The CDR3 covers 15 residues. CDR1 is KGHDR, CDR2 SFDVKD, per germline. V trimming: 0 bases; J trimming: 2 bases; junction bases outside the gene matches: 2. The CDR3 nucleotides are TGTGCCACCAGTGATTTGAGCGGGGCTCAAGAGACCCAGTACTTC. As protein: CATSDLSGAQETQYF.

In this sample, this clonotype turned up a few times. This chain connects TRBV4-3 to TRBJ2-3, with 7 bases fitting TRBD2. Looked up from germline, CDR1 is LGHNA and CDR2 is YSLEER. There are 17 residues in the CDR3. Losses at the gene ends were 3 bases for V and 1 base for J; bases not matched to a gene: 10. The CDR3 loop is CASSHRTRAPGTDTQYF. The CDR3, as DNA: TGCGCCAGCAGCCACCGGACTAGGGCCCCTGGCACAGATACGCAGTATTTT.

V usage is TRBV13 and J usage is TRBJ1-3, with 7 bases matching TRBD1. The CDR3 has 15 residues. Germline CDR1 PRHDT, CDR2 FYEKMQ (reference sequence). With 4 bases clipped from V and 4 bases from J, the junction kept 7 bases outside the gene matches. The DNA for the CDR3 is TGTGCCAGCAGCTCCGACAGGGCGGGCGGAAACACCATATATTTT. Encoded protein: CASSSDRAGGNTIYF.

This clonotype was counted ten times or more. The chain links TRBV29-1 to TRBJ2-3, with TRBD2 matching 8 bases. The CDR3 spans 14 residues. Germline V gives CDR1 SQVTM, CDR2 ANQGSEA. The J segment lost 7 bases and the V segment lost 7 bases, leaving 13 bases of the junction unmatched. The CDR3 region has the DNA TGCAGCGCCACAGCGGGAGAGGGGAGAAATACGCAGTATTTT. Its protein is CSATAGEGRNTQYF.

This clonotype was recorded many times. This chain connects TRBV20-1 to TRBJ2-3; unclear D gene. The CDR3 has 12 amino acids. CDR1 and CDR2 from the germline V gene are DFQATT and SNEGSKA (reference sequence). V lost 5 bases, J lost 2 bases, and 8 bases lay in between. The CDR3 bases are TGCAGTGCTCCTTATTTCACAGATACGCAGTATTTT. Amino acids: CSAPYFTDTQYF.

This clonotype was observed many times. The CDR3 loop reads CASSSGLASPLSSYNEQFF. DNA of the CDR3: TGTGCCAGCAGCTCAGGACTAGCGAGCCCCCTGAGCTCCTACAATGAGCAGTTCTTC. The V gene is TRBV7-3, the J gene TRBJ2-1; TRBD2 matches at 9 bases. The CDR3 is 19 amino acids. Unmatched junction bases numbered 13, after V lost 4 bases and J lost 0 bases. In germline, CDR1 is SGHTA, CDR2 FQGTGA.

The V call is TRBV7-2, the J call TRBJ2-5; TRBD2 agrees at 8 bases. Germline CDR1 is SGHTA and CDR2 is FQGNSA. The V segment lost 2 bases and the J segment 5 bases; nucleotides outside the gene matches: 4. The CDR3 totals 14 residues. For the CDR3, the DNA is TGTGCCAGCAGCTTAAACGGGGGGGGGGAGACCCAGTACTTC. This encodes CASSLNGGGETQYF.

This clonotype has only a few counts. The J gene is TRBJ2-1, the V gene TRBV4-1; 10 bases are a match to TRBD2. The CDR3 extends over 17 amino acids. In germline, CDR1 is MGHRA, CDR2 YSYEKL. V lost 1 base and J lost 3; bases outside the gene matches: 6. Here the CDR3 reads CASSQGAGLAVYNEQFF. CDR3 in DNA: TGCGCCAGCAGCCAAGGGGCCGGACTAGCGGTCTACAATGAGCAGTTCTTC.